This T cell receptor (beta chain) was captured by sequencing in a study of PD-L1 blockade in urothelial cancer. As for the study in general: Analyzed time points were 3 weeks (second dose) and 6 weeks after therapy began. Typically, measured as a median, blood samples had approximately 130,000 T cells.

Stated time point: pretreatment peripheral blood. Patients had urothelial carcinoma that was locally advanced or metastatic. This CDR3 has 19 amino acids. V dropped 1 base and J dropped 1 base, with 24 bases sitting between them. CDR1 is SGHNT, CDR2 YYREEE, per germline (reference sequence). Libraries were prepared by immunoSEQ multiplex PCR; TCRdb keeps only in-frame clonotypes and omits some of them. The data show about 49,000 clones, around 79% seen once. The sample consisted of PBMCs, taken around atezolizumab (anti-PD-L1) treatment. This TCR came from a man in his 70s with urothelial cancer. The chain uses TRBV5-4 and TRBJ2-7; D is possibly TRBD2 (6 bases). The CDR3 coding sequence is TGTGCCAGCAGCTTGCCCCCCGGGACTCCCCCCAGGGTGTCCTACGAGCAGTACTTC. This encodes CASSLPPGTPPRVSYEQYF.